This entry features one T cell receptor beta chain sequence. Assay used: immunoSEQ multiplex PCR; TCRdb lists only in-frame clones, some missing. The table includes about 160,000 clones, more than 65% detected once. The data were taken from a study of blood T cell repertoires in COVID-19. On the study more broadly: Samples taken during acute and convalescent COVID-19 were collected in the United States, Italy and Spain. Sources were T cells, B-cell-depleted T cells, or PBMCs; the material itself was cDNA or gDNA.

Allocation to cohorts depended on clinical history reported by the participants. The length of the CDR3 is 16 residues. Per germline, CDR1 GTSNPN and CDR2 SVGIG (reference sequence). V lost 5 bases to trimming and J lost 0 bases, with 14 bases between them. The source is a woman aged 40-49 years with acute COVID-19. The rearrangement joins TRBV30 to TRBJ2-6; a possible D gene is TRBD1 (6 bases). The specimen sequenced was PBMCs or T cells enriched from blood (not recorded which). The DNA for the CDR3 is TGTGCCTGGGGGTCGGGACACAGCTCTGGGGCCAACGTCCTGACTTTC. Translation gives CAWGSGHSSGANVLTF.